The source of this T cell receptor (beta chain) is a study of T cells after yellow fever vaccination. Looked up from germline, CDR1 is SNHLY and CDR2 is FYNNEI. The CDR3 spans 13 residues. The V end was cut by 7 bases, the J end by 5 bases, with 15 bases between. Whole-study results and caveats: Abundant bulk-population clonotypes could contaminate the FACS-sorted repertoires.

The sample holds one count of this clonotype. The antigen is not known. TCR cDNA, made by 5'RACE template switching, carried an added universal primer site and UMIs. TCRdb called the 5' RACE reads again in MiXCR, with one record for every CDR3 protein. The sample comprises about 350,000 distinct CDR3 sequences, 9.5% to 15% of which are singletons, and 3.2% rests with the top ten. Here the sequenced sample was CD4+ T cells sorted from PBMCs, taken 15 days after the yellow fever booster vaccination. This TCR was recovered from a man younger than 35 who received the YFV17D yellow fever vaccine. The chain carries TRBV2 and TRBJ2-7, with a tentative D call TRBD1 (6 bases). The CDR3 loop is CASKGRGRDEQYF. The CDR3 bases are TGTGCCAGCAAGGGCAGGGGACGAGACGAGCAGTACTTC.